This T cell receptor (beta chain) was sequenced for a study of blood T cell repertoires in COVID-19. TCRdb's copy holds only in-frame clones and misses some; the assay was immunoSEQ multiplex PCR. This table holds 29,000 or so clones, over 70% found once. CDR1 and CDR2 from the germline V gene are MGHDK and SYGVNS. Trimming cost V 4 bases and J 6 bases; bases outside gene matches: 4. This CDR3 has 13 amino acids. The source is a woman between 70 and 85 years old with acute or convalescent COVID-19. The specimen sequenced was peripheral blood. The V call is TRBV25-1, the J call TRBJ2-3; 7 bases are a match to TRBD1. This CDR3 reads CASSGTGRDTQYF. The CDR3 DNA reads TGTGCCAGCAGTGGGACAGGTCGGGATACGCAGTATTTT.